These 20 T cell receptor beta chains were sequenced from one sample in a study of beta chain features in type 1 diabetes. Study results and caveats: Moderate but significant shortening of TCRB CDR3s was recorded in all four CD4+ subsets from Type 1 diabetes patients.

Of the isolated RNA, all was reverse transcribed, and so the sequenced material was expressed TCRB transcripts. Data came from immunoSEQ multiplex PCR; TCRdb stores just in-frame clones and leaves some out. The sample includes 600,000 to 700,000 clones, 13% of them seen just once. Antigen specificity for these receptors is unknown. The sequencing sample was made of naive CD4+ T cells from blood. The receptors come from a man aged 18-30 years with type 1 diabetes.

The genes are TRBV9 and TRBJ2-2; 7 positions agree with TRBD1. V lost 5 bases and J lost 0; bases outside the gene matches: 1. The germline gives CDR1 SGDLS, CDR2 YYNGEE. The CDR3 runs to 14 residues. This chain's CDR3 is CASSDRANTGELFF. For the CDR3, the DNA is TGTGCCAGCAGTGACAGGGCGAACACCGGGGAGCTGTTTTTT.

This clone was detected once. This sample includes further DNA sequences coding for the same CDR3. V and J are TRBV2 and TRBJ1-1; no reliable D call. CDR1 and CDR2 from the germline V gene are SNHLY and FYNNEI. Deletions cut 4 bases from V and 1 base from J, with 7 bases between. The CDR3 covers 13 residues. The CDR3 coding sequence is TGTGCCAGCAGTGTTCGGGAGAACACTGAAGCTTTCTTT. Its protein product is CASSVRENTEAFF. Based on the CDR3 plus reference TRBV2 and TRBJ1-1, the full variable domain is EPEVTQTPSHQVTQMGQEVILRCVPISNHLYFYWYRQILGQKVEFLVSFYNNEISEKSEIFDDQFSVERPDGSNFTLKIRSTKLEDSAMYFCASSVRENTEAFFGQGTRLTVV.

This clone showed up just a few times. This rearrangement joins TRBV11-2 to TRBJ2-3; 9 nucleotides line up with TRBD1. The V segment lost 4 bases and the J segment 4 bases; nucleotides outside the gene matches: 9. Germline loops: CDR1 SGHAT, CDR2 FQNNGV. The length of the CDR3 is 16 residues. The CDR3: CASSSGDRVGPDTQYF. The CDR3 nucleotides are TGTGCCAGCAGCTCGGGGGACAGGGTGGGCCCAGATACGCAGTATTTT.

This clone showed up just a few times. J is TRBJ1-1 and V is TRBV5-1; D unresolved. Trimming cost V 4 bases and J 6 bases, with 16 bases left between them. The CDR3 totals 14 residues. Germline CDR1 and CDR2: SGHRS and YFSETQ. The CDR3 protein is CASSPDAQRAEAFF. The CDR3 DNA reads TGCGCCAGCAGCCCGGACGCCCAGCGGGCTGAAGCTTTCTTT.

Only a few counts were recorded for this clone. The CDR3 is CASSLDRGALGNEQFF. The CDR3 coding sequence is TGTGCCAGCAGCTTAGATAGGGGCGCCCTGGGCAATGAGCAGTTCTTC. The chain combines TRBV11-2 with TRBJ2-1; maybe TRBD1 (5 bases). Germline CDR1 reads SGHAT; CDR2 reads FQNNGV. The CDR3 sequence is 16 residues long. The V gene lost 0 bases and the J gene lost 6 bases, with 15 bases spanning the gap.

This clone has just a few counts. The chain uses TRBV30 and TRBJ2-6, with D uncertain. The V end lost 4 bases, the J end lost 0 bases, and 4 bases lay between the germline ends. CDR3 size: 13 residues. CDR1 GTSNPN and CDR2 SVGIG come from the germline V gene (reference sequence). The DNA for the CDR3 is TGTGCCTGGATTCCCTCTGGGGCCAACGTCCTGACTTTC. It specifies CAWIPSGANVLTF.

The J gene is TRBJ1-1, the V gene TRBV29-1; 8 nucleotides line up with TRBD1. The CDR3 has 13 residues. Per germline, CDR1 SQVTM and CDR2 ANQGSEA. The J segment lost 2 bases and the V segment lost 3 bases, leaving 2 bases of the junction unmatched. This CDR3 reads CSVDGQGNTEAFF. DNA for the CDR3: TGCAGCGTTGATGGACAGGGAAACACTGAAGCTTTCTTT.

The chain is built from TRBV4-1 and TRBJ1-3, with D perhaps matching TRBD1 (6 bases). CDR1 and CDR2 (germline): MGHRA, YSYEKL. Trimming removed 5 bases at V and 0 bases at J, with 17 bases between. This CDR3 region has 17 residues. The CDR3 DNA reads TGCGCCAGCAGCTCCCCAGGGGCCGCCGGCTCTGGAAACACCATATATTTT. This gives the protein CASSSPGAAGSGNTIYF.

In DNA form, the CDR3 reads TGCGCCAGCAGCTTGGATGAGCCTCTCAATGAAGCTTTCTTT. This sequence encodes CASSLDEPLNEAFF. The chain uses TRBV5-1 and TRBJ1-1; the D is unclear. With 0 bases removed from V and 7 bases from J, the gap between germline ends came to 13 bases. CDR3 length: 14 amino acids. The V gene's germline CDR1 is SGHRS and CDR2 YFSETQ.

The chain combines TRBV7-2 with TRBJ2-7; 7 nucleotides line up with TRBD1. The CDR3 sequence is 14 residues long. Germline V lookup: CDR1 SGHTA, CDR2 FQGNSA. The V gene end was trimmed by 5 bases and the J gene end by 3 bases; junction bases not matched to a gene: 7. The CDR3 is CASSPDRVLYEQYF. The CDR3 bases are TGTGCCAGCAGCCCTGACAGGGTACTCTACGAGCAGTACTTC.

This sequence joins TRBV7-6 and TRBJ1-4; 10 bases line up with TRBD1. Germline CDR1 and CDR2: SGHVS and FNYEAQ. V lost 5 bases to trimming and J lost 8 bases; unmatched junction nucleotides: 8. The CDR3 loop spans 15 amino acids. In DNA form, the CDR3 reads TGTGCCAGCAGCACTGGACAGGGGGTAGGGGAAAAACTGTTTTTT. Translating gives CASSTGQGVGEKLFF.

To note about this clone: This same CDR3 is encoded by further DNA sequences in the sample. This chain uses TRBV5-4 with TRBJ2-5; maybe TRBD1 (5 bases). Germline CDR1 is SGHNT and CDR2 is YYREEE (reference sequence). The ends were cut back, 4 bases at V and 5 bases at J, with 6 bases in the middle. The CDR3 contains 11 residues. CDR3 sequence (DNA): TGTGCCAGCAGCCGACAGGAGACCCAGTACTTC. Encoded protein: CASSRQETQYF.

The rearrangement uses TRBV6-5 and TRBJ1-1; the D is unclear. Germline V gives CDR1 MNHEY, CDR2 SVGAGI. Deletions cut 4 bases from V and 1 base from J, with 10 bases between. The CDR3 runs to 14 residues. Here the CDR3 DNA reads TGTGCCAGCAGTTCCCCAAGGGAGAACACTGAAGCTTTCTTT. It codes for CASSSPRENTEAFF.

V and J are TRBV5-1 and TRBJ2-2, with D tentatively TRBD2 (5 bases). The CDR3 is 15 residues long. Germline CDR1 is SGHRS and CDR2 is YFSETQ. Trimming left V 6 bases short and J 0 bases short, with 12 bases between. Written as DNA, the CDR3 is TGCGCCAGCACCCATCGGGAACCGAACACCGGGGAGCTGTTTTTT. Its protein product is CASTHREPNTGELFF.

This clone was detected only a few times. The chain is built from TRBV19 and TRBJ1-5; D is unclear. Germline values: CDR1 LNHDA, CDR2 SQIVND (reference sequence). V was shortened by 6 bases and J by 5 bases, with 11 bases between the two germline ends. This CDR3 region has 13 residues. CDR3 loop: CASRAGADQPQHF. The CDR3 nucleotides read TGTGCCAGTAGGGCAGGAGCAGATCAGCCCCAGCATTTT.

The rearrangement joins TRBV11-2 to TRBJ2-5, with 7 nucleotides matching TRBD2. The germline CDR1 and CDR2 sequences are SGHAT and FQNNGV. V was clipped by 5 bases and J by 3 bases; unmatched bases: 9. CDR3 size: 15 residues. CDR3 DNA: TGTGCCAGCAGCGACCGACTAGCCCTTGAAGAGACCCAGTACTTC. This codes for CASSDRLALEETQYF.

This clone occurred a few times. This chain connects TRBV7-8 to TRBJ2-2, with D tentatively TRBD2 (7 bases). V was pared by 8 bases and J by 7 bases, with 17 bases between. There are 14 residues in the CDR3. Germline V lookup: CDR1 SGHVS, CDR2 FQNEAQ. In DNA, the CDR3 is TGTGCCAGCGCCTCAGGGCGGGGGCACGGGGAGCTGTTTTTT. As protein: CASASGRGHGELFF.

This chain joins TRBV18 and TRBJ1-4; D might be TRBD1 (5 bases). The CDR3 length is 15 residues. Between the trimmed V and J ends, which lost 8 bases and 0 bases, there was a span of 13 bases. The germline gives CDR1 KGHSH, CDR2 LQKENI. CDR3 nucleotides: TGTGCCAGCGCCCGACAGAACCCAACTAATGAAAAACTGTTTTTT. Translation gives CASARQNPTNEKLFF. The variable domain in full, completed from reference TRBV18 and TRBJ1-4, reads NAGVMQNPRHLVRRRGQEARLRCSPMKGHSHVYWYRQLPEEGLKFMVYLQKENIIDESGMPKERFSAEFPKEGPSILRIQQVVRGDSAAYFCASARQNPTNEKLFFGSGTQLSVL.

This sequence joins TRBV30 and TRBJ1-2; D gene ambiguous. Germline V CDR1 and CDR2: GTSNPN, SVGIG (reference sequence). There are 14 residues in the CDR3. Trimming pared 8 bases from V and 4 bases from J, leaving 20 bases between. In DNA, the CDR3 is TGTGCCGCCCAGTCGGGTGAAATCGGCTATGGCTACACCTTC. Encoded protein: CAAQSGEIGYGYTF.

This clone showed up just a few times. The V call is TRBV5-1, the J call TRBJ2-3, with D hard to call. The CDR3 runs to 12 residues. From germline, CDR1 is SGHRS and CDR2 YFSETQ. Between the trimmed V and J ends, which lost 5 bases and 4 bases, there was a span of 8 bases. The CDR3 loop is CASRAEADTQYF. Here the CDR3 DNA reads TGCGCCAGCAGGGCTGAAGCAGATACGCAGTATTTT.